The 5 T cell receptor beta chains reported below all come from one sample, sequenced in a study of blood T cell repertoires in COVID-19. Repertoires were generated with immunoSEQ multiplex PCR, while TCRdb's copy carries only in-frame clones and drops some. The data hold 180,000 or so clones, with about 88% observed a single time. The sample was peripheral blood. The receptor source for this set is a man aged 18 to 30 with acute or convalescent COVID-19.

The rearrangement joins TRBV2 to TRBJ2-5; tentative D call: TRBD1 (5 bases). Germline V gives CDR1 SNHLY, CDR2 FYNNEI. The V end lost 7 bases, the J end lost 2 bases, and 11 bases lay between the germline ends. The CDR3 contains 13 residues. The CDR3 DNA follows: TGTGCCAGCAAATTGACAGTTCAAGAGACCCAGTACTTC. Residues: CASKLTVQETQYF.

The CDR3 bases are TGTGCCAGCAGCTTACAGGGGCCGGGCACCGGGGAGCTGTTTTTT. The encoded protein is CASSLQGPGTGELFF. The J gene is TRBJ2-2, the V gene TRBV7-3; D is perhaps TRBD1 (6 bases). The CDR3 has 15 residues. V was shortened by 2 bases and J by 4 bases, with 11 bases between the two germline ends. CDR1 and CDR2 from the germline V gene are SGHTA and FQGTGA. The whole variable domain, remainder taken from reference TRBV7-3 and TRBJ2-2, is GAGVSQTPSNKVTEKGKYVELRCDPISGHTALYWYRQSLGQGPEFLIYFQGTGAADDSGLPNDRFFAVRPEGSVSTLKIQRTERGDSAVYLCASSLQGPGTGELFFGEGSRLTVL.

The chain carries TRBV5-1 and TRBJ1-5, with D perhaps TRBD1 (6 bases). The CDR3 consists of 15 residues. Trimming removed 0 bases at V and 6 bases at J, with 13 bases between. Looked up from germline, CDR1 is SGHRS and CDR2 is YFSETQ. The CDR3, as DNA: TGCGCCAGCAGCTTGGCCGGGGGGCGCAGTCAGCCCCAGCATTTT. Its protein product is CASSLAGGRSQPQHF. The variable domain in full, completed from reference TRBV5-1 and TRBJ1-5, reads KAGVTQTPRYLIKTRGQQVTLSCSPISGHRSVSWYQQTPGQGLQFLFEYFSETQRNKGNFPGRFSGRQFSNSRSEMNVSTLELGDSALYLCASSLAGGRSQPQHFGDGTRLSIL.

This sequence joins TRBV15 and TRBJ2-5; D is possibly TRBD2 (6 bases). The CDR3 is 16 residues long. Germline V gene data show CDR1 as LNHNV and CDR2 as YYDKDF (reference sequence). V lost 4 bases and J 7 bases, leaving 22 bases between the germline ends. CDR3 DNA: TGTGCCACCAGCAAATTAACACTAGCAGATGGTGGGACCCAGTACTTC. This gives the protein CATSKLTLADGGTQYF.

V is TRBV5-4 and J is TRBJ1-2; TRBD1 is a possible D gene (5 bases). The V gene's germline CDR1 is SGHNT and CDR2 YYREEE (reference sequence). Between the trimmed V and J ends, which lost 4 bases and 4 bases, there was a span of 17 bases. CDR3 length equals 15 residues. This chain's CDR3 is CASSPFTGQGYGYTF. The CDR3 DNA sequence: TGTGCCAGCAGCCCTTTTACCGGGCAGGGCTATGGCTACACCTTC.